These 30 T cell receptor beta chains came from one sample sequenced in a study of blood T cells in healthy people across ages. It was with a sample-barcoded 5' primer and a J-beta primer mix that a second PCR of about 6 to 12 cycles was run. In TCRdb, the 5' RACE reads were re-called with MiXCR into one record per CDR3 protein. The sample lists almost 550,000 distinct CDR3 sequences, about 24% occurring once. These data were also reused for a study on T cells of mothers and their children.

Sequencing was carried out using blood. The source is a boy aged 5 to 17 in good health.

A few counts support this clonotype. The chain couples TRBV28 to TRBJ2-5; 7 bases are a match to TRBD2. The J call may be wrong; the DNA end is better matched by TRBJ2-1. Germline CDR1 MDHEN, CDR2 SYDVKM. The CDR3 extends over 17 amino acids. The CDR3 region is CASSFRGAGVVYNEQFF. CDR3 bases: TGTGCCAGCAGTTTCCGAGGGGCGGGGGTGGTTTACAATGAGCAGTTCTTC.

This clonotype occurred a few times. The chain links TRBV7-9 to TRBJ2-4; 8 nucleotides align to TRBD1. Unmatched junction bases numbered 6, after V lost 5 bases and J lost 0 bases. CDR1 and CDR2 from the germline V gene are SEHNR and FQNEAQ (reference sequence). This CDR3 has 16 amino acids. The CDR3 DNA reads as TGTGCCAGCAGCAATTTCGGACAGGGAGCCAAAAACATTCAGTACTTC. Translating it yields CASSNFGQGAKNIQYF.

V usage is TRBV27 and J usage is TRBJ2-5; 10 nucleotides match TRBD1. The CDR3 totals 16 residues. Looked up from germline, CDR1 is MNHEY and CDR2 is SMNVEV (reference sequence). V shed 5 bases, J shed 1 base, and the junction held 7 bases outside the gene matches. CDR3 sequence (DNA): TGTGCCAGCAGTCCCCGGGGACAGGGGCTCCAAGAGACCCAGTACTTC. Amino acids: CASSPRGQGLQETQYF.

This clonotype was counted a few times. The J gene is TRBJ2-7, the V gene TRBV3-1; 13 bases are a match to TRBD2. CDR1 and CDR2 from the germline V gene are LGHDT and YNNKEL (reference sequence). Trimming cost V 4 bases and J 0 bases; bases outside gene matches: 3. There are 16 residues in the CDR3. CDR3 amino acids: CASSRWTSGSSYEQYF. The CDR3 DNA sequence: TGTGCCAGCAGCCGTTGGACTAGCGGGAGCTCCTACGAGCAGTACTTC.

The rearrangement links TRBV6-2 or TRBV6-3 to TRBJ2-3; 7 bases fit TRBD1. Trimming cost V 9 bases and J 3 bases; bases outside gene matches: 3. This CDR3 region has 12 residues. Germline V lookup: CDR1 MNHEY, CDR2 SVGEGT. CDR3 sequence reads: CARTGETDTQYF. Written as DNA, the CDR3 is TGTGCCAGAACAGGGGAAACAGATACGCAGTATTTT.

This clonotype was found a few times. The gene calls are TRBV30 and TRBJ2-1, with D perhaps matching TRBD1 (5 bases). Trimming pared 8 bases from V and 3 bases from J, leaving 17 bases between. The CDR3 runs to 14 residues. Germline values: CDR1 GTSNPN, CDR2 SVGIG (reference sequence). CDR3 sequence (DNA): TGTGCCGCCCTGTGGGGCTCCATCTACAATGAGCAGTTCTTC. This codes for CAALWGSIYNEQFF. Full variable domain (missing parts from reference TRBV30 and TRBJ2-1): SQTIHQWPATLVQPVGSPLSLECTVEGTSNPNLYWYRQAAGRGLQLLFYSVGIGQISSEVPQNLSASRPQDRQFILSSKKLLLSDSGFYLCAALWGSIYNEQFFGPGTRLTVL.

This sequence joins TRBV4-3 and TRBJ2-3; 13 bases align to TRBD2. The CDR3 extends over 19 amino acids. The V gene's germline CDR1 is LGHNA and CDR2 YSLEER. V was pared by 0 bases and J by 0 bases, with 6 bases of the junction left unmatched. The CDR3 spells CASSQDYGTSGTSTDTQYF. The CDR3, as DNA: TGCGCCAGCAGCCAAGATTACGGGACTAGCGGGACCAGCACAGATACGCAGTATTTT.

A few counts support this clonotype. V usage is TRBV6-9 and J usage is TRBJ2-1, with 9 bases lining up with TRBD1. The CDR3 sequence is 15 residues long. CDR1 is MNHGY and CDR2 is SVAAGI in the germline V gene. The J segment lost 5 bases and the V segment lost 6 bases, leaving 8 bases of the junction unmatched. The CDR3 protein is CASSRGTGRHNEQFF. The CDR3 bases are TGTGCCAGCAGCCGAGGGACAGGGAGGCACAATGAGCAGTTCTTC.

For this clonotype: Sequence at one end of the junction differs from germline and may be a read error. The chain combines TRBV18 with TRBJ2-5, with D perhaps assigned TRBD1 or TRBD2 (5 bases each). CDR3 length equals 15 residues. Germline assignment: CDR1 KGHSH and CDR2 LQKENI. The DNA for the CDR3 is TGTGCCAGCTCACCAACCGCAGGGAGTCAAGATACCCAGTACTTC. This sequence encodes CASSPTAGSQDTQYF.

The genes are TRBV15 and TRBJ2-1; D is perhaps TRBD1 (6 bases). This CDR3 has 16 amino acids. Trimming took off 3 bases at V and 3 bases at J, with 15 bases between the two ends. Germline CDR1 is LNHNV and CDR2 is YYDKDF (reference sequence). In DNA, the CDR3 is TGTGCCACCAGCAGTTTCGGTGGGGGCTACTACAATGAGCAGTTCTTC. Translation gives CATSSFGGGYYNEQFF.

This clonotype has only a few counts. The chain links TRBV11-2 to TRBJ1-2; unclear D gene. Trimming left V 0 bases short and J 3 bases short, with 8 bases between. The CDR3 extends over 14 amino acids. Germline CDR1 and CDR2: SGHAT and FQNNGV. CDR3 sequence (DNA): TGTGCCAGCAGCTTAGATATCCTAGACTATGGCTACACCTTC. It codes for CASSLDILDYGYTF.

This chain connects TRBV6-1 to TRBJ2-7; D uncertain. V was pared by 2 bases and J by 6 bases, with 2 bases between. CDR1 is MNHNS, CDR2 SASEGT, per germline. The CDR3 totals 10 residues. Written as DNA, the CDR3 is TGTGCCAGCAGTGAACTCGAGCAGTACTTC. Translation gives CASSELEQYF.

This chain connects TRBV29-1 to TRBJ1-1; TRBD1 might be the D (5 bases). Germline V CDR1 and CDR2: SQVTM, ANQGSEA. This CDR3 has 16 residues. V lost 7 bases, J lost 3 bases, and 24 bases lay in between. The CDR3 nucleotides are TGCAGCGCCCAGTCGGGTTTTCGGAGAGGGGACACTGAAGCTTTCTTT. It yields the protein CSAQSGFRRGDTEAFF.

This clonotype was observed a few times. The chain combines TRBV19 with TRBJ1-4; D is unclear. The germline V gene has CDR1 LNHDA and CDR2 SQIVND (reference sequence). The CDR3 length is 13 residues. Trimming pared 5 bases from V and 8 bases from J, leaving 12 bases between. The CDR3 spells CASSSSAGEKLFF. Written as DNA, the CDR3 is TGTGCCAGTAGTTCATCTGCCGGAGAAAAACTGTTTTTT.

This CDR3 reads CATSSDRWEGYTF. CDR3 nucleotide sequence: TGTGCCACCAGCAGCGACAGGTGGGAAGGCTACACCTTC. V usage is TRBV15 and J usage is TRBJ1-2; maybe TRBD1 (6 bases). Germline V lookup: CDR1 LNHNV, CDR2 YYDKDF (reference sequence). V lost 3 bases to trimming and J lost 8 bases, with 13 bases between them. The CDR3 runs to 13 residues.

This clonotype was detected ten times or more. The CDR3 sequence: CSVVLAGPADTQYF. CDR3 sequence (DNA): TGCAGCGTTGTTCTAGCGGGCCCCGCAGATACGCAGTATTTT. The chain recombines TRBV29-1 with TRBJ2-3; 8 bases map to TRBD2. Unmatched junction bases numbered 7, after V lost 4 bases and J lost 4 bases. This CDR3 contains 14 residues. Germline CDR1 reads SQVTM; CDR2 reads ANQGSEA.

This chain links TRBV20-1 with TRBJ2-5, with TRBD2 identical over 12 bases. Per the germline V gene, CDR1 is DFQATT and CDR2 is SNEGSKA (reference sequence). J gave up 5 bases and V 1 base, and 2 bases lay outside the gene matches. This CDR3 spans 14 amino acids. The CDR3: CSARVLAGGETQYF. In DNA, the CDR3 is TGCAGTGCTAGAGTCCTAGCGGGAGGGGAGACCCAGTACTTC.

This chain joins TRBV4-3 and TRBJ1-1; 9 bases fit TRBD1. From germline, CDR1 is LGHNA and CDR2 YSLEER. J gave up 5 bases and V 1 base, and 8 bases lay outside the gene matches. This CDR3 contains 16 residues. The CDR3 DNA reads TGCGCCAGCAGCCAAGTCCCGACAGGGGGGAAGACTGAAGCTTTCTTT. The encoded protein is CASSQVPTGGKTEAFF.

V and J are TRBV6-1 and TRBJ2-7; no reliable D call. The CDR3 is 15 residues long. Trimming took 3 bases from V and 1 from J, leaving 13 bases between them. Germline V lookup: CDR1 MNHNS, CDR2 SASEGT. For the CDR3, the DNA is TGTGCCAGCAGTGATGATTTCGTCGGTTCCTACGAGCAGTACTTC. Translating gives CASSDDFVGSYEQYF.

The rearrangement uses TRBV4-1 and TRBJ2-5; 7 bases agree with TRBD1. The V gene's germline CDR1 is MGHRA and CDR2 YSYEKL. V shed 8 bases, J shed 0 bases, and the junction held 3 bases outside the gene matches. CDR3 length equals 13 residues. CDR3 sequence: CASRDSNQETQYF. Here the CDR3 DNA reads TGCGCCAGCCGGGACAGCAACCAAGAGACCCAGTACTTC.

CDR3 sequence (DNA): TGTGCCAGCAGTGAAGACAGGGGTGTAGAAAAACTGTTTTTT. It codes for CASSEDRGVEKLFF. The rearrangement links TRBV25-1 to TRBJ1-4; 8 nucleotides line up with TRBD1. This CDR3 is built from 14 residues. V shed 2 bases, J shed 8 bases, and the junction held 4 bases outside the gene matches. From germline, CDR1 is MGHDK and CDR2 SYGVNS.

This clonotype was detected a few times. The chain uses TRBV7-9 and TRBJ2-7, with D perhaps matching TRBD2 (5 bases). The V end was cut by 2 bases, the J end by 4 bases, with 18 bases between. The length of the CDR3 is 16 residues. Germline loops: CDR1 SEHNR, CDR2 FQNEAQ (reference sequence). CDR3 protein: CASSLPLGSGQYEQYF. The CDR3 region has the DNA TGTGCCAGCAGCTTACCTTTGGGGAGTGGGCAATACGAGCAGTACTTC.

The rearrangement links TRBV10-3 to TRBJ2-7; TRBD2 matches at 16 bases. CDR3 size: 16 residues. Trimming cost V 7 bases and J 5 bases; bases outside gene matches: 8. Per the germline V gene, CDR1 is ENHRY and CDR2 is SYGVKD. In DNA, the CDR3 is TGTGCCATCAAGGGACTAGCGGGAGGGATCGATAACGAGCAGTACTTC. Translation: CAIKGLAGGIDNEQYF.

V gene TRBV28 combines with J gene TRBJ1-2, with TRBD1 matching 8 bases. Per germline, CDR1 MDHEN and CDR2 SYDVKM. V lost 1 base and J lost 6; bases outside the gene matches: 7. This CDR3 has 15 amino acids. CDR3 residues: CASSLLGDRMDGYTF. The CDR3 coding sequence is TGTGCCAGCAGTTTATTGGGGGACAGGATGGATGGCTACACCTTC.

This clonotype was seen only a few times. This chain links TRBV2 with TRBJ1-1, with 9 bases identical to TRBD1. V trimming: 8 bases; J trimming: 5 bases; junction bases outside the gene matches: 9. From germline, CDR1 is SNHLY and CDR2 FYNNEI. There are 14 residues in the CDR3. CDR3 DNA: TGTGCCAGCGGTCCGGGACAGGGACCTACTGAAGCTTTCTTT. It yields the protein CASGPGQGPTEAFF.

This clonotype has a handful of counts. The CDR3 is CASSRRGAEPNEKLFF. As DNA, the CDR3 is TGTGCCAGCAGCCGCAGGGGGGCAGAGCCTAATGAAAAACTGTTTTTT. The chain is built from TRBV14 and TRBJ1-4; 7 bases are a match to TRBD1. V lost 4 bases, J lost 3 bases, and 8 bases stayed unmatched. The germline CDR1 and CDR2 sequences are SGHDN and FVKESK. This CDR3 has 16 residues.

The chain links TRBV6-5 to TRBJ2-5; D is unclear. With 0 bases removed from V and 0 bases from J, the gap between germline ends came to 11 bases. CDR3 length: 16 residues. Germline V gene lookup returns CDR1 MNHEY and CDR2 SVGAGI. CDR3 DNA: TGTGCCAGCAGTTACTCCCTACCGCCCAACCAAGAGACCCAGTACTTC. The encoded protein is CASSYSLPPNQETQYF.

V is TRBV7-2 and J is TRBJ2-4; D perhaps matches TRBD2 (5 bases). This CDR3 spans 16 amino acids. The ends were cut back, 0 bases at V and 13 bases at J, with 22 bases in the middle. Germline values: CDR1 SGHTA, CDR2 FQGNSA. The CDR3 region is CASSLARASRSGEQYF. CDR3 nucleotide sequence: TGTGCCAGCAGCTTAGCTAGGGCTAGCCGTTCTGGGGAGCAGTACTTC.

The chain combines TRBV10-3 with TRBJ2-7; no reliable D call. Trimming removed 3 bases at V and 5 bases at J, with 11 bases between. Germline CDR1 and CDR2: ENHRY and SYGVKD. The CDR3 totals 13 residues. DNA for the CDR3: TGTGCCATCAGTGATCGGCAGGACGACGAGCAGTACTTC. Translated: CAISDRQDDEQYF.

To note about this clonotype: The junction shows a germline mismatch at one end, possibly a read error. This CDR3 reads CASSPPRRSEQFF. The DNA for the CDR3 is TGTGCTAGCAGCCCCCCCCGAAGGTCTGAGCAGTTCTTC. This rearrangement joins TRBV7-7 to TRBJ2-1, with D unclear. Per germline, CDR1 SSHAT and CDR2 FNYEAQ (reference sequence). CDR3 length equals 13 residues. Using reference TRBV7-7 and TRBJ2-1 for the parts outside the CDR3, the full variable domain is GAGVSQSPRYKVTKRGQDVTLRCDPISSHATLYWYQQALGQGPEFLTYFNYEAQPDKSGLPSDRFSAERPEGSISTLTIQRTEQRDSAMYRCASSPPRRSEQFFGPGTRLTVL.